The 5 T cell receptor beta chains reported below all come from one sample, sequenced in a study of T cells in Graves' hyperthyroidism and ophthalmopathy. Researchers took RNA transcripts and amplified the TCR beta CDR3 regions from them. TCR CDR3 regions were first amplified by RT-PCR with HTBI primers. TCRdb fed the multiplex PCR reads into MiXCR, producing one record per CDR3 protein. The table has about 400,000 distinct CDR3 sequences, around 13% seen once; the top ten hold around 19%. The source material was blood. Receptor source: a woman in her thirties with Graves' ophthalmopathy.

To note about this clonotype: This may arise from a read error, as a much more abundant clone is one base away. The chain has TRBV7-9 and TRBJ2-6; 8 bases are a match to TRBD1. The CDR3 covers 18 residues. Germline values: CDR1 SEHNR, CDR2 FQNEAQ (reference sequence). CDR3 residues: CASSPRGQGYSGASVLTF. DNA of the CDR3: TGTGCCAGCAGCCCGCGAGGACAGGGCTACTCTGGGGCCAGCGTCCTGACTTTC. The variable domain in full, completed from reference TRBV7-9 and TRBJ2-6, reads DTGVSQNPRHKITKRGQNVTFRCDPISEHNRLYWYRQTLGQGPEFLTYFQNEAQLEKSRLLSDRFSAERPKGSFSTLEIQRTEQGDSAMYLCASSPRGQGYSGASVLTFGAGSRLTVL.

This sequence joins TRBV5-6 and TRBJ2-3; 7 bases map to TRBD1. The J segment lost 2 bases and the V segment lost 4 bases, leaving 10 bases of the junction unmatched. The CDR3 runs to 16 residues. Germline assignment: CDR1 SGHDT and CDR2 YYEEEE. CDR3: CASSLSGGTLTDTQYF. For the CDR3, the DNA is TGTGCCAGCAGCCTCTCAGGGGGTACCCTCACAGATACGCAGTATTTT.

The table lists this clonotype with many counts. The chain employs TRBV30 and TRBJ1-5; no clear D gene. Trimming pared 2 bases from V and 2 bases from J, leaving 13 bases between. The CDR3 totals 15 residues. Germline loops: CDR1 GTSNPN, CDR2 SVGIG (reference sequence). The CDR3 DNA sequence: TGTGCCTGGAGTCGCGGAGGGTTCGGCAATCAGCCCCAGCATTTT. Encoded protein: CAWSRGGFGNQPQHF.

This clonotype was observed many times. The chain uses TRBV12-3 or TRBV12-4 and TRBJ2-3, with 9 bases lining up with TRBD1. After removal of 6 bases from V and 4 bases from J, the junction contained 2 bases not matched to a gene. This CDR3 contains 13 residues. CDR3 sequence (DNA): TGTGCCAGCAGGGGACAGGGCTCAGATACGCAGTATTTT. Its protein is CASRGQGSDTQYF.

This clonotype was detected ten times or more. The gene calls are TRBV2 and TRBJ2-7; no clear D. Germline CDR1 reads SNHLY; CDR2 reads FYNNEI. V was trimmed by 10 bases and J by 1 base, leaving 17 bases between them. The CDR3 is made up of 14 amino acids. The CDR3 nucleotides are TGTGCCATTTTAGGTGGCCCATCTTCCTACGAGCAGTACTTC. It specifies CAILGGPSSYEQYF.